The 2 T cell receptor beta chains given below trace back to one sample, sequenced in a study of T cell responses to AZD1222 COVID-19 vaccine. The repertoire was sequenced with immunoSEQ multiplex PCR; TCRdb's copy has only in-frame clones and lacks some. The data show 35,000 to 55,000 clones, with roughly 75% seen just once and roughly 22% held by the top ten. Here the sequenced sample was peripheral blood, taken 28 days after the second dose of the MenACWY control vaccine. The receptors shown here come from an adult who received the MenACWY meningococcal vaccine as a control.

The V gene is TRBV6-5, the J gene TRBJ1-6, with TRBD1 identical over 8 bases. CDR3 length equals 15 residues. Germline V gives CDR1 MNHEY, CDR2 SVGAGI. The trim removed 6 bases at V and 6 bases at J, leaving 7 bases unmatched. The CDR3 sequence: CASSRTGWGNSPLHF. The CDR3, as DNA: TGTGCCAGCAGCCGGACAGGGTGGGGTAATTCACCCCTCCACTTT.

The chain combines TRBV14 with TRBJ2-1, with 12 bases that match TRBD2. This CDR3 is built from 20 residues. Germline CDR1 and CDR2: SGHDN and FVKESK. The V and J ends lost 3 bases and 5 bases, in that order; junction bases with no gene match: 17. The CDR3 loop is CASSQYPSTSGGPRHNEQFF. The CDR3 nucleotides are TGTGCCAGCAGCCAGTATCCCTCGACTAGCGGGGGCCCACGGCACAATGAGCAGTTCTTC.